This T cell receptor beta chain was profiled in a study of monozygotic twins with inflammatory bowel disease. General study results and limits: Whereas healthy co-twins had higher TCRbeta diversity (inverse Simpson), IBD patients had lower diversity.

Notes on this clonotype: The antigen is undetermined.

TCRdb re-analyzed the 5' RACE reads; it lists each CDR3 protein once, without DNA. Its listing shows over 110,000 distinct CDR3 sequences. This CDR3 spans 11 amino acids. Sequencing used blood. The source is a human donor with ulcerative colitis or Crohn's disease, or a healthy co-twin of an affected twin (not recorded which). This chain joins TRBV12-3 or TRBV12-4 and TRBJ1-1. The CDR3: CASSFGLEAFF.